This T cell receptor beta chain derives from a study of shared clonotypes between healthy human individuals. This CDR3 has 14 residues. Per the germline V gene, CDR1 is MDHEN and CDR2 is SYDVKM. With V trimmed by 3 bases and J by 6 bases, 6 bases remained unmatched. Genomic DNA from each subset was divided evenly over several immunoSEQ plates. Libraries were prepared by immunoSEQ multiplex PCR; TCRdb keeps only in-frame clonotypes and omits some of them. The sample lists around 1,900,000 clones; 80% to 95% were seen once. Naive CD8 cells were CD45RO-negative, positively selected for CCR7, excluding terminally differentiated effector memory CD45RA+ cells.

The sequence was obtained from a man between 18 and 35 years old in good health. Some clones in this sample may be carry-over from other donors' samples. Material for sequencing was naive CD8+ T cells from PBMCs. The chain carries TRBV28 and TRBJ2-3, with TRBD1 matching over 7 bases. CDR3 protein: CASSLDRRTDTQYF. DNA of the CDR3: TGTGCCAGCAGTTTGGACAGGCGGACCGATACGCAGTATTTT.